This T cell receptor (beta chain) is drawn from a study of OX40 agonist ivuxolimab in advanced cancers. Study in general: With a range of roughly 20 to 79, age averaged approximately 60 years, and around 80% were male. A history of anti-PD-1, anti-PD-L1 or anti-CTLA-4 therapy was acceptable, and 40% had some. Study findings and constraints: Averaged across samples, CD8+ T cells carried more expanded clones than CD4+ did.

V lost 6 bases and J 1 base, leaving 7 bases between the germline ends. This CDR3 contains 12 residues. Germline lookup yields CDR1 SNHLY and CDR2 FYNNEI. The protocol was immunoSEQ multiplex PCR, while the TCRdb copy is restricted to in-frame clones and leaves out a portion. The repertoire holds about 86,000 clones, with around nine tenths as singletons. For this clone: Its antigen is not known.

The clonotype was recovered from an adult with an advanced solid tumor such as melanoma, head and neck, liver or kidney cancer. The starting material was CD4+ or CD8+ T cells sorted from blood, obtained in a trial of the OX40 agonist ivuxolimab. The chain recombines TRBV2 with TRBJ2-7; D is possibly TRBD2 (5 bases). In DNA form, the CDR3 reads TGTGCCAGCAGCGGCGGGTCCTACGAGCAGTACTTC. Encoded protein: CASSGGSYEQYF.